These 25 T cell receptor beta chains originate from one sample sequenced in a study of blood T cell repertoires in COVID-19. Libraries were prepared by immunoSEQ multiplex PCR; TCRdb keeps only in-frame clonotypes and omits some of them. This table has roughly 90,000 clones, roughly 80% appearing once. Sample: peripheral blood. The receptors were gathered from a woman in her seventies with acute or convalescent COVID-19.

This chain uses TRBV11-1 with TRBJ1-6; D not resolved. The CDR3 is 11 amino acids. Germline V CDR1 and CDR2: SGHAT, FQDESV (reference sequence). Deletions cut 4 bases from V and 14 bases from J, with 9 bases between. The CDR3 region is CASSSGNSLHF. The CDR3 DNA reads TGTGCCAGCAGCTCAGGAAACTCCCTCCACTTT. Filled out from reference TRBV11-1 and TRBJ1-6, the complete variable domain reads EAEVAQSPRYKITEKSQAVAFWCDPISGHATLYWYRQILGQGPELLVQFQDESVVDDSQLPKDRFSAERLKGVDSTLKIQPAELGDSAMYLCASSSGNSLHFGNGTRLTVT.

The chain couples TRBV28 to TRBJ1-1, with D perhaps matching TRBD1 (6 bases). CDR1 MDHEN and CDR2 SYDVKM come from the germline V gene. With 4 bases removed from V and 8 bases from J, the gap between germline ends came to 8 bases. The CDR3 totals 11 residues. The CDR3 loop is CASSSTGEAFF. CDR3 bases: TGTGCCAGCAGTTCGACAGGAGAAGCTTTCTTT.

As DNA, the CDR3 is TGTGCCAGCAGTGCCGGAGGCTACGAGCAGTACTTC. Its translation is CASSAGGYEQYF. The V and J genes are TRBV12-3 or TRBV12-4 and TRBJ2-7; tentatively, D is TRBD2 (5 bases). The CDR3 is made up of 12 amino acids. With 5 bases removed from V and 3 bases from J, the gap between germline ends came to 8 bases.

This sequence joins TRBV23-1 and TRBJ2-3, with D maybe TRBD2 (7 bases). TRBV23-1 carries the ORF label, with uncertain function. V was trimmed by 2 bases and J by 3 bases, leaving 15 bases between them. The length of the CDR3 is 16 residues. The CDR3 sequence: CASSQRGGAGTDTQYF. Written as DNA, the CDR3 is TGCGCCAGCAGTCAAAGAGGGGGGGCTGGGACAGATACGCAGTATTTT.

The V call is TRBV28, the J call TRBJ2-3; D might be TRBD1 (6 bases). This CDR3 is built from 17 residues. Per the germline V gene, CDR1 is MDHEN and CDR2 is SYDVKM. The V end was cut by 5 bases, the J end by 0 bases, with 18 bases between. The CDR3 DNA reads as TGTGCCAGCAGTCCCCTAGGGTGGGGGCGAAGCACAGATACGCAGTATTTT. Translating it yields CASSPLGWGRSTDTQYF.

This clone was picked up one time. This rearrangement joins TRBV27 to TRBJ1-6, with unresolved D. V was shortened by 0 bases and J by 8 bases, with 11 bases between the two germline ends. This CDR3 has 15 amino acids. From germline, CDR1 is MNHEY and CDR2 SMNVEV (reference sequence). Written as DNA, the CDR3 is TGTGCCAGCAGTTTATCGAGTGTGATACATTCACCCCTCCACTTT. It specifies CASSLSSVIHSPLHF.

The chain combines TRBV10-3 with TRBJ1-1; D is undetermined. The CDR3 totals 13 residues. Germline CDR1 ENHRY, CDR2 SYGVKD. V was clipped by 6 bases and J by 6 bases, with 14 bases between them. This CDR3 reads CAISVRNVAEAFF. The CDR3 region has the DNA TGTGCCATCAGCGTCCGAAACGTAGCTGAAGCTTTCTTT.

The chain is built from TRBV5-6 and TRBJ2-7; D remains unclear. The V gene's germline CDR1 is SGHDT and CDR2 YYEEEE. Trimming took off 0 bases at V and 3 bases at J, with 13 bases between the two ends. This CDR3 region has 15 residues. CDR3 sequence: CASSLAPGGHYEQYF. The DNA for the CDR3 is TGTGCCAGCAGCTTGGCCCCTGGCGGTCACTACGAGCAGTACTTC.

The chain employs TRBV5-1 and TRBJ1-2; D not certain. Trimming took 0 bases from V and 3 from J, leaving 6 bases between them. The CDR3 runs 13 residues. Germline lookup yields CDR1 SGHRS and CDR2 YFSETQ. The CDR3 DNA reads TGCGCCAGCAGCTTGGTCAGGCACTATGGCTACACCTTC. Protein sequence: CASSLVRHYGYTF.

The V gene is TRBV5-4, the J gene TRBJ2-3; 11 bases are shared with TRBD2. The CDR3 consists of 16 residues. V dropped 1 base and J dropped 3; count of bases not matched to a gene: 4. CDR1 and CDR2 from the germline V gene are SGHNT and YYREEE (reference sequence). CDR3 region: CASSLTSGSLTDTQYF. DNA for the CDR3: TGTGCCAGCAGCTTGACTAGCGGGAGTCTAACAGATACGCAGTATTTT.

This chain links TRBV11-2 with TRBJ2-1, with 13 bases matching TRBD2. V lost 4 bases, J lost 7 bases, and 10 bases stayed unmatched. Germline V gene lookup returns CDR1 SGHAT and CDR2 FQNNGV. The CDR3 covers 17 residues. The CDR3: CASSSTRALAGGNEQFF. In DNA, the CDR3 is TGTGCCAGCAGCTCCACCCGCGCACTAGCGGGAGGGAATGAGCAGTTCTTC.

This clone showed up many times. V usage is TRBV28 and J usage is TRBJ1-2, with 8 bases that match TRBD1. V lost 0 bases, J lost 4 bases, and 13 bases stayed unmatched. The germline V gene encodes CDR1 MDHEN and CDR2 SYDVKM. The CDR3 loop spans 18 amino acids. For the CDR3, the DNA is TGTGCCAGCAGTTTATGGGCGGGACAGGCCTACCCCTTCTATGGCTACACCTTC. Its translation is CASSLWAGQAYPFYGYTF.

V is TRBV28 and J is TRBJ2-1; 8 nucleotides agree with TRBD2. This CDR3 is built from 16 residues. The V gene's germline CDR1 is MDHEN and CDR2 SYDVKM. The V segment lost 6 bases and the J segment 5 bases; nucleotides outside the gene matches: 12. Written as DNA, the CDR3 is TGTGCCAGCAGCCCTAGCGGGCTCCCACCCCACAATGAGCAGTTCTTC. It translates to CASSPSGLPPHNEQFF.

This chain joins TRBV7-3 and TRBJ2-2; the D gene is possibly TRBD1 (5 bases). This CDR3 contains 13 residues. Germline-derived CDR1 and CDR2 are SGHTA and FQGTGA. V was shortened by 6 bases and J by 8 bases, with 13 bases between the two germline ends. The DNA for the CDR3 is TGTGCCAGCAGTCGAGACAGTCTTGGGGAGCTGTTTTTT. Translating gives CASSRDSLGELFF.

The chain links TRBV14 to TRBJ2-7; 7 bases match TRBD1. V trimming: 2 bases; J trimming: 5 bases; junction bases outside the gene matches: 6. Germline V gene sequence: CDR1 SGHDN, CDR2 FVKESK. The CDR3 totals 14 residues. CDR3 protein: CASSQLSTGDEQYF. The CDR3, as DNA: TGTGCCAGCAGCCAACTAAGCACAGGGGACGAGCAGTACTTC.

The gene calls are TRBV5-1 and TRBJ1-2, with D possibly TRBD1 on 5 matching bases. This CDR3 has 14 amino acids. The germline gives CDR1 SGHRS, CDR2 YFSETQ. Deletions cut 3 bases from V and 1 base from J, with 10 bases between. The CDR3 region is CASSSQEYNYGYTF. The CDR3 DNA sequence: TGCGCCAGCAGCTCACAGGAATATAACTATGGCTACACCTTC. Supplemented by reference TRBV5-1 and TRBJ1-2, the full variable domain reads KAGVTQTPRYLIKTRGQQVTLSCSPISGHRSVSWYQQTPGQGLQFLFEYFSETQRNKGNFPGRFSGRQFSNSRSEMNVSTLELGDSALYLCASSSQEYNYGYTFGSGTRLTVV.

The chain uses TRBV28 and TRBJ1-2; D not certain. The V and J ends lost 2 bases and 0 bases respectively, with 7 bases between them. The CDR3 loop spans 14 amino acids. CDR1 MDHEN and CDR2 SYDVKM come from the germline V gene. CDR3 in amino acids: CASSLGQSNYGYTF. CDR3 nucleotides: TGTGCCAGCAGTTTAGGGCAGTCTAACTATGGCTACACCTTC.

As to this clone: The sample contains more than one DNA sequence encoding this CDR3. The J gene is TRBJ2-7, the V gene TRBV18; D is perhaps TRBD1 (5 bases). The V and J ends lost 3 bases and 3 bases respectively, with 9 bases between them. The CDR3 length is 13 residues. In germline, CDR1 is KGHSH, CDR2 LQKENI. CDR3 DNA sequence: TGTGCCAGCTCACCTCGTAGGGGCTACGAGCAGTACTTC. Amino acid sequence: CASSPRRGYEQYF.

The chain is built from TRBV27 and TRBJ1-5; TRBD1 matches 9 bases. The CDR3 has 15 residues. With V trimmed by 6 bases and J by 1 base, 4 bases remained unmatched. The germline gives CDR1 MNHEY, CDR2 SMNVEV (reference sequence). CDR3 sequence (DNA): TGTGCCAGCAGATTACAGGGGGCAAGCAATCAGCCCCAGCATTTT. Translation: CASRLQGASNQPQHF.

The rearrangement joins TRBV10-3 to TRBJ2-7, with a tentative D call TRBD1 (6 bases). The CDR3 length is 13 residues. CDR1 and CDR2 (germline): ENHRY, SYGVKD. Trimming left V 2 bases short and J 4 bases short, with 9 bases between. The CDR3 region is CAISEGRGYEQYF. The CDR3 DNA reads as TGTGCCATCAGTGAGGGCAGGGGATACGAGCAGTACTTC.

The chain combines TRBV7-9 with TRBJ2-1; the match to TRBD2 covers 11 bases. This CDR3 contains 16 residues. V was pared by 6 bases and J by 0 bases, with 4 bases of the junction left unmatched. Germline CDR1 is SEHNR and CDR2 is FQNEAQ (reference sequence). The CDR3: CASRFTSGGSYNEQFF. CDR3 DNA: TGTGCCAGCAGGTTCACTAGCGGGGGCTCCTACAATGAGCAGTTCTTC.

This chain links TRBV7-2 with TRBJ1-4, with 7 bases lining up with TRBD1. The CDR3 covers 14 residues. V was pared by 4 bases and J by 7 bases, with 6 bases of the junction left unmatched. Germline V gene lookup returns CDR1 SGHTA and CDR2 FQGNSA. CDR3 region: CASSSQTGSEKLFF. The CDR3 DNA follows: TGTGCCAGCAGCTCACAGACAGGGAGTGAAAAACTGTTTTTT.

The V gene is TRBV3-1 (or the pseudogene TRBV3-2), the J gene TRBJ2-5; 8 bases line up with TRBD2. The CDR3 runs 13 residues. Looked up from germline, CDR1 is LGHDT and CDR2 is YNNKEL (reference sequence). V lost 4 bases to trimming and J lost 7 bases; unmatched junction nucleotides: 5. The CDR3 bases are TGTGCCAGCAGCCCGACTAGCGCCCCGACCCAGTACTTC. This sequence encodes CASSPTSAPTQYF.

The gene calls are TRBV6-5 and TRBJ2-1; the match to TRBD2 covers 7 bases. Germline V gene lookup returns CDR1 MNHEY and CDR2 SVGAGI. The CDR3 spans 15 residues. The junction had 11 bases not matched to a gene; V was cut back by 6 bases and J by 6 bases. The CDR3 is CASSHGGGSFNEQFF. CDR3 bases: TGTGCCAGCAGCCACGGTGGCGGGAGTTTCAATGAGCAGTTCTTC.

The chain is built from TRBV19 and TRBJ1-2; D is unresolved. Looked up from germline, CDR1 is LNHDA and CDR2 is SQIVND (reference sequence). The length of the CDR3 is 13 residues. Trimming took 5 bases from V and 2 from J, leaving 9 bases between them. Here the CDR3 DNA reads TGTGCCAGTAGTCCCCCCCGGAACTATGGCTACACCTTC. Its translation: CASSPPRNYGYTF.